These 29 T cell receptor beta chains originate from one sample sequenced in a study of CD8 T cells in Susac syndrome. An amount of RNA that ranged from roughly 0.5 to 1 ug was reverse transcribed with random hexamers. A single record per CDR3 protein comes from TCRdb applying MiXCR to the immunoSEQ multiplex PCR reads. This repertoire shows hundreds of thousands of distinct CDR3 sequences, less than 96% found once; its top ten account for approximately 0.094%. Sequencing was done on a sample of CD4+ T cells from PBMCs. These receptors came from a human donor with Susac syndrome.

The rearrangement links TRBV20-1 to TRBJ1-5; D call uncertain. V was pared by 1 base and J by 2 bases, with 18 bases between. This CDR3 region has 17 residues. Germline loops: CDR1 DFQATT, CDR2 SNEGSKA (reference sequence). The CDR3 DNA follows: TGCAGTGCTAGAGCCCCCGCAACCTTCCGGGGCAATCAGCCCCAGCATTTT. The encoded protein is CSARAPATFRGNQPQHF.

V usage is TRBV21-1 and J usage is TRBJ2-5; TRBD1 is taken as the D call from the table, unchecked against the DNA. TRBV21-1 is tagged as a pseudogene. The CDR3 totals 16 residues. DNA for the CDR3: TGTGCCAGCAGCAAAAAACTTACCGGGACGGAAGAGACCCAGTACTTC. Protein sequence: CASSKKLTGTEETQYF.

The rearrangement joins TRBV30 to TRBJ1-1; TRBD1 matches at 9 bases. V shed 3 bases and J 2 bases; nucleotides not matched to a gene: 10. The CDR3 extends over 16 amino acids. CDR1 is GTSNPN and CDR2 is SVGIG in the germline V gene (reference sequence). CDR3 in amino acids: CAWSRLPGQGNTEAFF. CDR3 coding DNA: TGTGCCTGGAGCAGACTGCCGGGACAGGGAAACACTGAAGCTTTCTTT.

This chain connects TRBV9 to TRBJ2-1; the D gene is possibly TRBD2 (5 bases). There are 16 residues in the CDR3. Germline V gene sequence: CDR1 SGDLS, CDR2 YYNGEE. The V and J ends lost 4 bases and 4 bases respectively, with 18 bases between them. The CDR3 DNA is TGTGCCAGCAGCCCCACCTCGGGCGGGCCGTACAATGAGCAGTTCTTC. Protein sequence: CASSPTSGGPYNEQFF.

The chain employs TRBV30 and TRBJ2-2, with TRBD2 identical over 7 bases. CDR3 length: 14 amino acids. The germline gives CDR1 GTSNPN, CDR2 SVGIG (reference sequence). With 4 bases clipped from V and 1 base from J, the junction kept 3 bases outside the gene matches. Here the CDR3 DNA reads TGTGCCTGGACTAGCGGAAAGAACACCGGGGAGCTGTTTTTT. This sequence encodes CAWTSGKNTGELFF.

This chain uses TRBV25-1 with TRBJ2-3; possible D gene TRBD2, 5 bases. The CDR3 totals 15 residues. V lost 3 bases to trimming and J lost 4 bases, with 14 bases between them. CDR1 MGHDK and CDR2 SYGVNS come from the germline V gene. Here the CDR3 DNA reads TGTGCCAGCAGTGACGTACTAGAAAGTTCAGATACGCAGTATTTT. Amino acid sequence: CASSDVLESSDTQYF.

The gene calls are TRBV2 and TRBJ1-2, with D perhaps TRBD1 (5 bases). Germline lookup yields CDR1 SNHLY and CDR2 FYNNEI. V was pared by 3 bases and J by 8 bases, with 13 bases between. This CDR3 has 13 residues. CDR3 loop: CASSEGQGDGYTF. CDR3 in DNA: TGTGCCAGCAGTGAGGGGCAGGGAGACGGCTACACCTTC.

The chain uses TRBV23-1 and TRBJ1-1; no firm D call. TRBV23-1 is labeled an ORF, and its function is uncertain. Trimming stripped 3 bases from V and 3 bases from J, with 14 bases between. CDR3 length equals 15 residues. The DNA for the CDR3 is TGCGCCAGCAGTCACAACCATCCGGGTGACACTGAAGCTTTCTTT. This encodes CASSHNHPGDTEAFF.

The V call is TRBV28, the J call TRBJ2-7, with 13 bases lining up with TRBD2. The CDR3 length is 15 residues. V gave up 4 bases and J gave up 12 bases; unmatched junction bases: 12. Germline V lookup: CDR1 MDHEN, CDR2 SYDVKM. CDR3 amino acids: CASSSPPGLAGPWYF. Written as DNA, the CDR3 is TGTGCCAGCAGTTCCCCCCCGGGACTAGCGGGGCCGTGGTACTTC.

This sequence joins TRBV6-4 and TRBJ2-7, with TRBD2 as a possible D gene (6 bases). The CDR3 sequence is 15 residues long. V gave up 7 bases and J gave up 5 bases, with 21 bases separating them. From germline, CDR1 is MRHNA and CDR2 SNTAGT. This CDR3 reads CASILSPREYDEQYF. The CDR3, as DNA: TGTGCCAGCATCCTATCACCGCGGGAATATGACGAGCAGTACTTC.

Written as DNA, the CDR3 is TGTGCCAGCAGCTTAGGGCCGGTGACTAATCAGCCCCAGCATTTT. Protein: CASSLGPVTNQPQHF. V usage is TRBV7-9 and J usage is TRBJ1-5; no clear D. Germline CDR1 is SEHNR and CDR2 is FQNEAQ (reference sequence). The CDR3 has 15 amino acids. V lost 1 base, J lost 4 bases, and 11 bases lay in between. Supplemented by reference TRBV7-9 and TRBJ1-5, the full variable domain reads DTGVSQNPRHKITKRGQNVTFRCDPISEHNRLYWYRQTLGQGPEFLTYFQNEAQLEKSRLLSDRFSAERPKGSFSTLEIQRTEQGDSAMYLCASSLGPVTNQPQHFGDGTRLSIL.

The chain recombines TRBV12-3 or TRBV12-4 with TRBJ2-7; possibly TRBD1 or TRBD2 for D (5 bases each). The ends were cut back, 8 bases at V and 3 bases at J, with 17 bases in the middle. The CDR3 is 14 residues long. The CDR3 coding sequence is TGTGCCAGCGGGGGTGGCAGGGACCGCTACGAGCAGTACTTC. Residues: CASGGGRDRYEQYF.

The CDR3: CASSPTGWDTEAFF. The CDR3 nucleotides are TGTGCCAGCAGTCCAACAGGGTGGGACACTGAAGCTTTCTTT. This sequence joins TRBV14 and TRBJ1-1, with a tentative D call TRBD1 (6 bases). Trimming took off 6 bases at V and 3 bases at J, with 14 bases between the two ends. Germline-derived CDR1 and CDR2 are SGHDN and FVKESK. The CDR3 totals 14 residues. The variable domain in full, with the rest retrieved from reference TRBV14 and TRBJ1-1, is EAGVTQFPSHSVIEKGQTVTLRCDPISGHDNLYWYRRVMGKEIKFLLHFVKESKQDESGMPNNRFLAERTGGTYSTLKVQPAELEDSGVYFCASSPTGWDTEAFFGQGTRLTVV.

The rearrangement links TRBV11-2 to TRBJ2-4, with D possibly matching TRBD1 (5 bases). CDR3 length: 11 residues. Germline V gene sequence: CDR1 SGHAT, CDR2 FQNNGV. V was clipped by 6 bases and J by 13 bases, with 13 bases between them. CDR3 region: CASRGPGLQYF. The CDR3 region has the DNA TGTGCCAGCAGGGGTCCAGGGCTCCAGTACTTC.

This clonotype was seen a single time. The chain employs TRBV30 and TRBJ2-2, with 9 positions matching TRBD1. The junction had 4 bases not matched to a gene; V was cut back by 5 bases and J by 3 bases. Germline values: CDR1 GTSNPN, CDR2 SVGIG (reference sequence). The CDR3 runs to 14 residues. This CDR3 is CAWGDRVDTGELFF. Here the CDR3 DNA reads TGTGCCTGGGGGGACAGGGTCGACACCGGGGAGCTGTTTTTT.

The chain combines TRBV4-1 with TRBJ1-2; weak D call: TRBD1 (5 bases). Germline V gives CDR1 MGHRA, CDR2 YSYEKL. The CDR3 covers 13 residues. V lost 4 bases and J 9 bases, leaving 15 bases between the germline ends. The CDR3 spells CASSRSMEGSYTF. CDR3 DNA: TGCGCCAGCAGCCGGTCCATGGAGGGGAGCTACACCTTC.

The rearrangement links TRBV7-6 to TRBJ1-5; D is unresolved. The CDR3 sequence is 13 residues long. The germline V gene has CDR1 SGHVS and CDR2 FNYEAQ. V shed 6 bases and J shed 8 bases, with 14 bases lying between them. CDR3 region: CASSFNSREPQHF. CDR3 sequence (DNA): TGTGCCAGCAGTTTCAACTCACGAGAGCCCCAGCATTTT.

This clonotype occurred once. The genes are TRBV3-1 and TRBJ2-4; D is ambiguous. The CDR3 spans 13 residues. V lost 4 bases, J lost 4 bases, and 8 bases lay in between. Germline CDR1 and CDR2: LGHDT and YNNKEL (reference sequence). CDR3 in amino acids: CASSPAPKNIQYF. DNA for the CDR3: TGTGCCAGCAGCCCAGCACCAAAAAACATTCAGTACTTC.

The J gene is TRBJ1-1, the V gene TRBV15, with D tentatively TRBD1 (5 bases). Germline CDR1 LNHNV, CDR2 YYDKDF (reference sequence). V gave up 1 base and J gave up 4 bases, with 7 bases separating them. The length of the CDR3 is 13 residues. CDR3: CATSRGGATEAFF. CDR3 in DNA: TGTGCCACCAGCAGAGGAGGGGCCACTGAAGCTTTCTTT.

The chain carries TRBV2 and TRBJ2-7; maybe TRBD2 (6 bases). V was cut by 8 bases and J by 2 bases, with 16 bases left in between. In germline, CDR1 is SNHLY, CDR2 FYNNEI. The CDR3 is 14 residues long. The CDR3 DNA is TGTGCCAGCGCAATAGCGGAAGGTCCCTACGAGCAGTACTTC. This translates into CASAIAEGPYEQYF.

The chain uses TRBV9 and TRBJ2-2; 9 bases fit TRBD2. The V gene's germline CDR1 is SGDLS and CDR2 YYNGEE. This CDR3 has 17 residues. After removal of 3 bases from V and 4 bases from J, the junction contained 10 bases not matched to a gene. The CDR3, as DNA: TGTGCCAGCAGCGGCCATAGCGGGAGTAGTATCACCGGGGAGCTGTTTTTT. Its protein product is CASSGHSGSSITGELFF.

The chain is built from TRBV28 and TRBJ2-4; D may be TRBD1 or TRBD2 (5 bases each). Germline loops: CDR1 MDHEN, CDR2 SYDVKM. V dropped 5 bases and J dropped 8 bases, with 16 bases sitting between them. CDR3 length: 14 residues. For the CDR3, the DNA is TGTGCCAGCAGTCCCGGGACGAGTGTCGACATTCAGTACTTC. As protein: CASSPGTSVDIQYF.

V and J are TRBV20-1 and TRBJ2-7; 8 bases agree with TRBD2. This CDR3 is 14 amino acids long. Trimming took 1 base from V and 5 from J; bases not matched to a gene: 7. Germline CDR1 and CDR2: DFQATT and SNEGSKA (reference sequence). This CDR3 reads CSARAGRAGDEQYF. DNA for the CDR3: TGCAGTGCTAGAGCCGGGAGGGCTGGGGACGAGCAGTACTTC.

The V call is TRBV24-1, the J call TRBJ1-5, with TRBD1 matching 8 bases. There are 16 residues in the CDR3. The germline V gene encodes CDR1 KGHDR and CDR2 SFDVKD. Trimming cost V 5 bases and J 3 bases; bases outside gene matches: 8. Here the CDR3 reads CATSAIGQGNNQPQHF. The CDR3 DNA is TGTGCCACCAGTGCCATAGGACAGGGAAACAATCAGCCCCAGCATTTT.

CDR3 nucleotide sequence: TGTGCCAGCAGCCAACCGGACTCCACTGAAGCTTTCTTT. Translated: CASSQPDSTEAFF. J is TRBJ1-1 and V is TRBV4-2; D unclear. Trimming shortened V by 2 bases and J by 4 bases, and 8 bases separated the two germline ends. CDR3 size: 13 residues. CDR1 and CDR2 from the germline V gene are LGHNA and YNFKEQ.

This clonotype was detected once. The chain's CDR3 is CAVQVGGEQYF. Here the CDR3 DNA reads TGTGCCGTCCAGGTAGGAGGGGAGCAGTACTTC. This sequence joins TRBV11-3 and TRBJ2-7, with D perhaps TRBD2 (6 bases). V shed 11 bases and J shed 7 bases, with 15 bases lying between them. CDR3 size: 11 residues. Germline assignment: CDR1 SGHNT and CDR2 YENEEA.

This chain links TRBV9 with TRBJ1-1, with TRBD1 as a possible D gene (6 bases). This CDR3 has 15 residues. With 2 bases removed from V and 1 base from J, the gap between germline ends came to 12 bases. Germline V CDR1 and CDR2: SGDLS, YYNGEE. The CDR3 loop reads CASSVSPDRNTEAFF. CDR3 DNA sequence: TGTGCCAGCAGCGTTTCACCGGACAGGAACACTGAAGCTTTCTTT.

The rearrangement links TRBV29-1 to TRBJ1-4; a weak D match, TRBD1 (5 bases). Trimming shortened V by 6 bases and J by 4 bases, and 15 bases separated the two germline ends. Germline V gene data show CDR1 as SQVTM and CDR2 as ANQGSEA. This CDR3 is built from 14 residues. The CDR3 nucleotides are TGCAGCGTGCGTCAGGGTTATGGTAATGAAAAACTGTTTTTT. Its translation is CSVRQGYGNEKLFF.

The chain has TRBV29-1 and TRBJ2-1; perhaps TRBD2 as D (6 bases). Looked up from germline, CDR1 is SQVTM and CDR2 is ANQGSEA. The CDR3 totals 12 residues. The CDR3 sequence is CTSRDFYNEQFF. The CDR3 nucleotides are TGCACTTCCCGGGACTTCTACAATGAGCAGTTCTTC.